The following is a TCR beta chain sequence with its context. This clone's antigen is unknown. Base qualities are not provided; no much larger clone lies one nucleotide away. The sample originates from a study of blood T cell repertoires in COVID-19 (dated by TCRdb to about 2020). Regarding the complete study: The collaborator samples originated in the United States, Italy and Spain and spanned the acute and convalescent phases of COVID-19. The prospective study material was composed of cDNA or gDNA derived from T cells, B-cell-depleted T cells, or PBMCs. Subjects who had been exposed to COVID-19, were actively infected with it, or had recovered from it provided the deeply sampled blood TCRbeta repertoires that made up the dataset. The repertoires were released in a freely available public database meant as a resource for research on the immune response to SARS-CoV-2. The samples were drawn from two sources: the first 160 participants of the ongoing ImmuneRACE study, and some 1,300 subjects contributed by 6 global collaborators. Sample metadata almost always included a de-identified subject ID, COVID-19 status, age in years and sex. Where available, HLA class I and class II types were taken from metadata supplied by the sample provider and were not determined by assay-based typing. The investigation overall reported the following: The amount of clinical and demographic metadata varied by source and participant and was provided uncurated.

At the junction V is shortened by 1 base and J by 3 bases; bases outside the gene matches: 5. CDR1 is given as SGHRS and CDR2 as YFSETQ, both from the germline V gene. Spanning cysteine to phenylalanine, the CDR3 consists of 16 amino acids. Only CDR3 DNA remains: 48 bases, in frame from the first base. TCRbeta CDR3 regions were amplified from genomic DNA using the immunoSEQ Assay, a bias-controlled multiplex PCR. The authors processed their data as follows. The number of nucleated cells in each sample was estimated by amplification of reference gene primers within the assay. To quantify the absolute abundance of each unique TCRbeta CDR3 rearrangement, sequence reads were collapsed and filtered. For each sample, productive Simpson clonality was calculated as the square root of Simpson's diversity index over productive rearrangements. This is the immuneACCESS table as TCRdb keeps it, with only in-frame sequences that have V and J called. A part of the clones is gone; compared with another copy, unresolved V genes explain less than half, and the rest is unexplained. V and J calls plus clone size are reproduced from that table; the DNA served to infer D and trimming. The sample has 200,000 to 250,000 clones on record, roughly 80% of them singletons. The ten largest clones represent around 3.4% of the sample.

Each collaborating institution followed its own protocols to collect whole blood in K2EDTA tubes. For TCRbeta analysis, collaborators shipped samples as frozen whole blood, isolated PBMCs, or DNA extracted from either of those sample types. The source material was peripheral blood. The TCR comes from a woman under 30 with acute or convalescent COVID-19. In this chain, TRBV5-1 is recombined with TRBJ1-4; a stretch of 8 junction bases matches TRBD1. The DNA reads TGCGCCAGCAGCTTGACAGGGGGTCCAGCTAATGAAAAACTGTTTTTT. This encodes CASSLTGGPANEKLFF.